This section outlines one T cell receptor beta chain sequence together with its context. Germline is not matched at one junction end, which may reflect a read error. The entry originates in a study of regulatory T cells in long-lasting Graves disease. Germline CDR1 and CDR2: KGHSH and LQKENI. The length of the CDR3 is 16 residues. Time point indicated: newly diagnosed GD, antithyroid drugs for less than 3 months. PBMC RNA served as the TCR library source. With iRepertoire HTBI primers and Arm-PCR of CDR3 regions, TCR beta libraries were built. One entry per CDR3 protein results from TCRdb running MiXCR on the multiplex PCR reads. The table shows 400,000 to 500,000 distinct CDR3 sequences, with around 15% occurring only once. These records were also assigned to another study, of T cells in Graves' hyperthyroidism and ophthalmopathy.

The specimen was peripheral blood mononuclear cells (PBMCs), collected at new diagnosis, from a patient treated with antithyroid drugs. The TCR was taken from a woman aged 30 to 39 with Graves disease. The gene calls are TRBV18 and TRBJ1-1; D remains unclear. The CDR3: CVSSPILRFSGREAFF. DNA for the CDR3: TGTGTCAGCTCACCAATCTTGCGCTTCTCCGGGAGGGAAGCTTTCTTT.